The 18 T cell receptor beta chains reported below all come from one sample, sequenced in a study of blood T cell repertoires in COVID-19. The method was immunoSEQ multiplex PCR; TCRdb's version includes in-frame clones alone and lacks a portion of them. The sample carries 200,000 to 250,000 clones, 90% to 95% recorded once. Specimen: peripheral blood. The receptor set was obtained from a man in his 60s with COVID-19, enrolled during active disease.

The DNA of the CDR3 is TGTGCCAGCAGCCTACAGACGAACACTGAAGCTTTCTTT. Protein sequence: CASSLQTNTEAFF. The chain combines TRBV3-1 (or the pseudogene TRBV3-2) with TRBJ1-1; D is ambiguous. The germline V and J ends were trimmed by 4 bases and 1 base, with 7 bases remaining between them. CDR3 length equals 13 residues. CDR1 is LGHDT, CDR2 YNNKEL, per germline (reference sequence).

This clone appeared once. The junction differs from germline at one of its ends, possibly a read error. J is TRBJ1-2 and V is TRBV27, with 8 nucleotides matching TRBD1. This CDR3 has 15 residues. CDR1 and CDR2 (germline): MNHEY, SMNVEV (reference sequence). CDR3 DNA: TGTGCCAGCAGCTTATCCCGGGACAGGCTTTATGGCTACACCTTC. Translating it yields CASSLSRDRLYGYTF.

The gene calls are TRBV6-5 and TRBJ2-1; 11 bases are shared with TRBD1. After removal of 8 bases from V and 4 bases from J, the junction contained 7 bases not matched to a gene. Germline V gives CDR1 MNHEY, CDR2 SVGAGI. The CDR3 is 15 amino acids. DNA of the CDR3: TGTGCCAGCGCCCTCCGGGACAGGGGGTACAATGAGCAGTTCTTC. This gives the protein CASALRDRGYNEQFF.

The J gene is TRBJ1-4, the V gene TRBV7-9; tentatively, D is TRBD1 (6 bases). Germline loops: CDR1 SEHNR, CDR2 FQNEAQ (reference sequence). The CDR3 has 16 residues. The V and J ends lost 5 bases and 0 bases respectively, with 13 bases between them. DNA for the CDR3: TGTGCCAGCAGCAGATCAGGGGCGCCAACTAATGAAAAACTGTTTTTT. Translated: CASSRSGAPTNEKLFF.

This chain connects TRBV29-1 to TRBJ1-5; D unresolved. In germline, CDR1 is SQVTM, CDR2 ANQGSEA. The CDR3 length is 14 residues. Trimming removed 6 bases from V and 3 bases from J, with 15 bases in between. The CDR3 sequence: CSVIGSGNNQPQHF. Here the CDR3 DNA reads TGCAGCGTCATCGGGTCGGGGAACAATCAGCCCCAGCATTTT.

J is TRBJ1-5 and V is TRBV6-5; 7 bases match TRBD1. Germline V gene sequence: CDR1 MNHEY, CDR2 SVGAGI. J was trimmed by 5 bases and V by 2 bases; bases with no gene match: 6. The CDR3 covers 15 residues. CDR3 coding DNA: TGTGCCAGCAGTTACAGTAGGGGGCGGGATCAGCCCCAGCATTTT. Its translation: CASSYSRGRDQPQHF.

The chain links TRBV4-1 to TRBJ1-2, with D uncertain. V was shortened by 0 bases and J by 1 base, with 9 bases between the two germline ends. CDR1 and CDR2 (germline): MGHRA, YSYEKL. The CDR3 consists of 15 residues. The CDR3 is CASSQDQAVNYGYTF. The CDR3 nucleotides read TGCGCCAGCAGCCAAGATCAGGCCGTTAACTATGGCTACACCTTC.

The chain recombines TRBV19 with TRBJ2-3, with 11 bases aligning to TRBD2. Per germline, CDR1 LNHDA and CDR2 SQIVND (reference sequence). V lost 0 bases and J lost 6; bases outside the gene matches: 8. The CDR3 spans 17 residues. The CDR3 DNA follows: TGTGCCAGTAGTATAGAAATAGCGGGGGGGCGAACGGATACGCAGTATTTT. The encoded protein is CASSIEIAGGRTDTQYF.

The chain has TRBV30 and TRBJ1-1, with TRBD1 as a possible D gene (5 bases). V lost 6 bases and J lost 0, with 14 bases in between. The CDR3 spans 14 residues. Germline CDR1 reads GTSNPN; CDR2 reads SVGIG (reference sequence). The CDR3 DNA follows: TGTGCCTGCCCCGCAGGGTCTATGAACACTGAAGCTTTCTTT. This codes for CACPAGSMNTEAFF.

This clone was found a few times. The J gene is TRBJ1-3, the V gene TRBV6-5; 7 positions agree with TRBD1. Trimming removed 6 bases from V and 3 bases from J; junction bases left unmatched: 8. The CDR3 spans 15 residues. Looked up from germline, CDR1 is MNHEY and CDR2 is SVGAGI. The DNA for the CDR3 is TGTGCCAGCAGCTTCACTCGGACAGGTGGAAACACCATATATTTT. Encoded protein: CASSFTRTGGNTIYF.

V is TRBV4-1 and J is TRBJ2-1, with TRBD2 matching 9 bases. V was pared by 2 bases and J by 6 bases, with 5 bases of the junction left unmatched. The CDR3 has 15 amino acids. The germline V gene encodes CDR1 MGHRA and CDR2 YSYEKL. The CDR3 DNA is TGCGCCAGCAGCCAAATAGGTAGCGGGAGCAATGAGCAGTTCTTC. Its translation is CASSQIGSGSNEQFF.

This clone was seen a single time. The rearrangement joins TRBV6-1 to TRBJ1-5, with D unresolved. The V end was cut by 3 bases, the J end by 4 bases, with 7 bases between. Germline assignment: CDR1 MNHNS and CDR2 SASEGT. CDR3 size: 13 residues. The CDR3 sequence: CASSDRLNQPQHF. The CDR3 nucleotides read TGTGCCAGCAGTGATCGCCTAAATCAGCCCCAGCATTTT.

The chain combines TRBV5-4 with TRBJ2-7; 10 nucleotides align to TRBD1. Germline CDR1 SGHNT, CDR2 YYREEE (reference sequence). Trimming took 4 bases from V and 5 from J; bases not matched to a gene: 12. This CDR3 region has 16 residues. Here the CDR3 reads CASSDKRTGGVHEQYF. The DNA for the CDR3 is TGTGCCAGCAGCGACAAGAGGACAGGGGGTGTCCACGAGCAGTACTTC.

The genes are TRBV12-3 or TRBV12-4 and TRBJ2-2, with 7 bases aligning to TRBD1. V lost 3 bases to trimming and J lost 7 bases; unmatched junction nucleotides: 2. CDR3 length: 13 amino acids. Here the CDR3 DNA reads TGTGCCAGCAGTTTGCCAGGGGGCGGGGAGCTGTTTTTT. This codes for CASSLPGGGELFF.

V gene TRBV7-6 combines with J gene TRBJ2-7; D gene ambiguous. Germline V CDR1 and CDR2: SGHVS, FNYEAQ. Trimming removed 0 bases at V and 4 bases at J, with 7 bases between. The CDR3 is made up of 13 amino acids. The DNA for the CDR3 is TGTGCCAGCAGCTTAGCGCACACATACGAGCAGTACTTC. It specifies CASSLAHTYEQYF.

The rearrangement uses TRBV5-1 and TRBJ2-7; D is unclear. V was trimmed by 5 bases and J by 4 bases, leaving 22 bases between them. CDR1 SGHRS and CDR2 YFSETQ come from the germline V gene. The CDR3 contains 16 residues. The CDR3 loop reads CASRPNTWSLLYEQYF. For the CDR3, the DNA is TGCGCCAGCAGGCCCAATACGTGGTCACTACTTTACGAGCAGTACTTC.

The chain recombines TRBV28 with TRBJ1-6; TRBD1 agrees at 7 bases. V lost 6 bases to trimming and J lost 10 bases; unmatched junction nucleotides: 15. Germline V gene sequence: CDR1 MDHEN, CDR2 SYDVKM. CDR3 length equals 16 residues. CDR3 loop: CASRSPGQRVWSPLHF. The CDR3 region has the DNA TGTGCCAGCAGGTCGCCGGGACAGAGGGTTTGGTCACCCCTCCACTTT. Full variable domain (outside the CDR3, taken from reference TRBV28 and TRBJ1-6): DVKVTQSSRYLVKRTGEKVFLECVQDMDHENMFWYRQDPGLGLRLIYFSYDVKMKEKGDIPEGYSVSREKKERFSLILESASTNQTSMYLCASRSPGQRVWSPLHFGNGTRLTVT.

The chain has TRBV18 and TRBJ2-1, with D maybe TRBD2 (6 bases). Germline lookup yields CDR1 KGHSH and CDR2 LQKENI. The CDR3 length is 15 residues. Trimming cost V 3 bases and J 5 bases, with 14 bases left between them. The CDR3 bases are TGTGCCAGCTCACCCGAGGGGAGGCGAAACAATGAGCAGTTCTTC. It specifies CASSPEGRRNNEQFF. Full variable domain (outside the CDR3, taken from reference TRBV18 and TRBJ2-1): NAGVMQNPRHLVRRRGQEARLRCSPMKGHSHVYWYRQLPEEGLKFMVYLQKENIIDESGMPKERFSAEFPKEGPSILRIQQVVRGDSAAYFCASSPEGRRNNEQFFGPGTRLTVL.